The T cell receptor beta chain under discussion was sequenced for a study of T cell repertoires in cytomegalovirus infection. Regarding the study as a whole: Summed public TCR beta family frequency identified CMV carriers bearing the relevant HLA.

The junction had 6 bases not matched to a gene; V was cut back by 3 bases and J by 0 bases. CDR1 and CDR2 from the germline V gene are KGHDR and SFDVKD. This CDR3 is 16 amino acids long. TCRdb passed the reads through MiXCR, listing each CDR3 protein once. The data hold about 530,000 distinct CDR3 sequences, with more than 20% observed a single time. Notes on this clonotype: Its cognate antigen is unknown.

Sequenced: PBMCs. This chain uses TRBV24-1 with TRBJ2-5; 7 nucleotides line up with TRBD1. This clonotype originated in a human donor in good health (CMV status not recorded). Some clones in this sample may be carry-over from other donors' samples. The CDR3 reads CATSDRTGIDQETQYF. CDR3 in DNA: TGTGCCACCAGTGATCGGACAGGCATCGACCAAGAGACCCAGTACTTC.